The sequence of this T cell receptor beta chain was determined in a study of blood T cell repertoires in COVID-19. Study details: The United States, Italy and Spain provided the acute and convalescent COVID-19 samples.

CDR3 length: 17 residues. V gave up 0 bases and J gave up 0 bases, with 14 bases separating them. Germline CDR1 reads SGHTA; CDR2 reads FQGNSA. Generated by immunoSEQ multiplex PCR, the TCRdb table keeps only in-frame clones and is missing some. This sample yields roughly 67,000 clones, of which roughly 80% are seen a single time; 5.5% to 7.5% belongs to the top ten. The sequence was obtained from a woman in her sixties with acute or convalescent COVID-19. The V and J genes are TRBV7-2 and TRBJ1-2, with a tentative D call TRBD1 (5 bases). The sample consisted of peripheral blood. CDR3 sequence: CASSLAGATGANYGYTF. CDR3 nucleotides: TGTGCCAGCAGCTTAGCCGGGGCGACGGGAGCTAACTATGGCTACACCTTC. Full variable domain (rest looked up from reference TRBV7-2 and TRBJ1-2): GAGVSQSPSNKVTEKGKDVELRCDPISGHTALYWYRQSLGQGLEFLIYFQGNSAPDKSGLPSDRFSAERTGGSVSTLTIQRTQQEDSAVYLCASSLAGATGANYGYTFGSGTRLTVV.